This TCR beta chain derives from a study of blood T cells in healthy people across ages. A J-beta primer mix and a sample-barcoded 5' primer were used in a second PCR of about 6 to 12 cycles. TCRdb re-called the 5' RACE reads with MiXCR, one entry per CDR3 protein. The sample comprises roughly 1.4 million distinct CDR3 sequences, 59% of which are singletons, and roughly 7% rests with the top ten. Broader study findings: In the absence of known donor CMV status, changes in expanded clonotypes were possibly confounded.

Trimming pared 3 bases from V and 3 bases from J, leaving 12 bases between. The CDR3 contains 13 residues. Per the germline V gene, CDR1 is SQVTM and CDR2 is ANQGSEA. This clonotype was picked up a small number of times. Its antigen is still unknown. Material for sequencing was blood. The genes are TRBV29-1 and TRBJ2-7; D not resolved. The TCR was taken from a young man in good health. CDR3 nucleotide sequence: TGCAGCGTTGAGAACGGACCTAGCTACGAGCAGTACTTC. Translating it yields CSVENGPSYEQYF.